These 31 T cell receptor beta chains came from one sample sequenced in a study of blood T cells in healthy people across ages. Sample-barcoded 5' priming and a J-beta primer mix drove a second PCR of about 7 to 12 cycles. TCRdb re-derived calls from the 5' RACE reads in MiXCR, one entry per CDR3 protein. The table lists 1.5 million or so distinct CDR3 sequences, approximately 42% of them singletons. The sequenced material came from blood. The receptor set was obtained from a woman in her late teens or twenties in good health.

The chain joins TRBV20-1 to TRBJ2-7, with 8 bases that match TRBD1. The J call may be mistaken, given a closer DNA end match to TRBJ2-5. The length of the CDR3 is 15 residues. CDR1 is DFQATT, CDR2 SNEGSKA, per germline (reference sequence). The CDR3 sequence: CSARQTGTGRETQYF. The CDR3 DNA reads TGCAGTGCTAGACAGACCGGGACAGGTCGGGAGACCCAGTACTTC.

V gene TRBV14 combines with J gene TRBJ1-4; no reliable D call. Trimming left V 0 bases short and J 8 bases short, with 10 bases between. CDR1 and CDR2 from the germline V gene are SGHDN and FVKESK. The CDR3 contains 14 residues. CDR3 nucleotide sequence: TGTGCCAGCAGCCAAGAAAGACCTCGGGAAAAACTGTTTTTT. Protein product: CASSQERPREKLFF.

V usage is TRBV10-3 and J usage is TRBJ1-2; unclear D gene. V lost 0 bases and J lost 7, with 9 bases in between. The CDR3 extends over 13 amino acids. The germline CDR1 and CDR2 sequences are ENHRY and SYGVKD. The CDR3 coding sequence is TGTGCCATCAGTGAGTCGAACGTTGGTGGCTACACCTTC. Translated: CAISESNVGGYTF.

This clonotype was recorded a few times. The rearrangement joins TRBV6-1 to TRBJ2-7; 7 nucleotides line up with TRBD1. J was trimmed by 0 bases and V by 6 bases; bases with no gene match: 8. CDR1 is MNHNS and CDR2 is SASEGT in the germline V gene. The CDR3 loop spans 15 amino acids. For the CDR3, the DNA is TGTGCCAGCAGCCCTGACAGGGCCCTCTCCTACGAGCAGTACTTC. Translated: CASSPDRALSYEQYF.

The V call is TRBV20-1, the J call TRBJ2-1; 7 bases are a match to TRBD2. The CDR3 covers 15 residues. Germline CDR1 DFQATT, CDR2 SNEGSKA (reference sequence). The J segment lost 4 bases and the V segment lost 3 bases, leaving 9 bases of the junction unmatched. Written as DNA, the CDR3 is TGCAGTGCTAGTGGCCCTAGCGGTGATTACAATGAGCAGTTCTTC. Amino acids: CSASGPSGDYNEQFF.

Only a few counts were recorded for this clonotype. The chain combines TRBV7-2 with TRBJ2-3; TRBD2 is a possible D gene (6 bases). CDR1 SGHTA and CDR2 FQGNSA come from the germline V gene. The CDR3 contains 15 residues. V lost 6 bases and J 1 base, leaving 14 bases between the germline ends. Here the CDR3 reads CASRRAGGGTDTQYF. CDR3 in DNA: TGTGCCAGCAGGAGAGCGGGCGGGGGCACAGATACGCAGTATTTT.

V gene TRBV12-3 or TRBV12-4 combines with J gene TRBJ1-1; weak D call: TRBD1 (6 bases). V lost 6 bases and J lost 5, with 13 bases in between. The CDR3 contains 13 residues. CDR3 sequence (DNA): TGTGCCAGCAGGAAGGGGGGTTATACTGAAGCTTTCTTT. Its translation is CASRKGGYTEAFF.

The CDR3 coding sequence is TGCAGCGTTGTCGACAGGGGACGGGGGGAAAAACTGTTTTTT. Its protein is CSVVDRGRGEKLFF. The chain links TRBV29-1 to TRBJ1-4, with TRBD1 matching over 8 bases. The CDR3 length is 14 residues. Germline V lookup: CDR1 SQVTM, CDR2 ANQGSEA. Unmatched junction bases numbered 9, after V lost 4 bases and J lost 8 bases.

On this clonotype itself: One end of the junction varies from germline; a read error may be responsible. The rearrangement links TRBV30 to TRBJ2-7; perhaps D is TRBD1 or TRBD2 (5 bases each). From germline, CDR1 is GTSNPN and CDR2 SVGIG (reference sequence). This CDR3 comprises 11 residues. The CDR3 is CAGSRAYEQYF. The CDR3 coding sequence is TGTGCCGGGAGCAGGGCATACGAGCAGTACTTC.

This clonotype was detected only a few times. The chain has TRBV15 and TRBJ1-1; no firm D call. Trimming took 0 bases from V and 1 from J, leaving 9 bases between them. Germline CDR1 reads LNHNV; CDR2 reads YYDKDF (reference sequence). The CDR3 length is 15 residues. The CDR3 region has the DNA TGTGCCACCAGCAGAGAGGCGCAGGCGAACACTGAAGCTTTCTTT. Protein product: CATSREAQANTEAFF.

The chain links TRBV2 to TRBJ2-4; no clear D gene. The CDR3 length is 12 residues. V dropped 6 bases and J dropped 5 bases, with 8 bases sitting between them. Germline lookup yields CDR1 SNHLY and CDR2 FYNNEI. In nucleotides, the CDR3 is TGTGCCAGCAGGGACGGACAAAACATTCAGTACTTC. Translating it yields CASRDGQNIQYF.

J is TRBJ1-4 and V is TRBV5-1, with a tentative D call TRBD1 (5 bases). V was trimmed by 4 bases and J by 0 bases, leaving 13 bases between them. The CDR3 totals 16 residues. Per the germline V gene, CDR1 is SGHRS and CDR2 is YFSETQ. CDR3 amino acids: CASSKTDSTTNEKLFF. CDR3 sequence (DNA): TGCGCCAGCAGCAAAACTGACAGTACAACTAATGAAAAACTGTTTTTT.

The chain joins TRBV5-6 to TRBJ1-2, with 9 bases matching TRBD1. Trimming removed 4 bases from V and 6 bases from J; junction bases left unmatched: 13. This CDR3 spans 16 amino acids. Germline CDR1 reads SGHDT; CDR2 reads YYEEEE. CDR3 amino acids: CASSPSGTGPLDGYTF. The CDR3 nucleotides read TGTGCCAGCAGCCCATCCGGGACAGGGCCCTTGGATGGCTACACCTTC.

This clonotype was found once. This sequence joins TRBV7-8 and TRBJ1-2; D uncertain. V shed 1 base and J shed 1 base, with 10 bases lying between them. Germline values: CDR1 SGHVS, CDR2 FQNEAQ. The CDR3 has 15 amino acids. This chain's CDR3 is CASSLVEGSNYGYTF. DNA for the CDR3: TGTGCCAGCAGCTTAGTAGAAGGAAGTAACTATGGCTACACCTTC.

Note on this clonotype: With a much larger clone just one base away, this may be a read error. The chain uses TRBV10-3 and TRBJ2-5; 9 bases are shared with TRBD2. With V trimmed by 2 bases and J by 11 bases, 6 bases remained unmatched. CDR3 size: 13 residues. The germline V gene encodes CDR1 ENHRY and CDR2 SYGVKD. CDR3 in amino acids: CAISEGTSNEQYF. CDR3 nucleotides: TGTGCCATCAGTGAGGGGACTAGCAATGAGCAGTACTTC.

This clonotype has just one count. Possible read error: a much larger clone is one base away. This rearrangement joins TRBV7-2 to TRBJ2-3; D unclear. CDR1 SGHTA and CDR2 FQGNSA come from the germline V gene. The CDR3 totals 13 residues. Trimming took 5 bases from V and 2 from J, leaving 8 bases between them. DNA for the CDR3: TGTGCCAGCAGCGTAGAGTTCACAGATACGCAGTATTTT. Translated: CASSVEFTDTQYF.

This clonotype was recorded many times. The chain has TRBV2 and TRBJ2-3; D not certain. This CDR3 has 11 residues. With 6 bases removed from V and 1 base from J, the gap between germline ends came to 2 bases. Per the germline V gene, CDR1 is SNHLY and CDR2 is FYNNEI. Here the CDR3 DNA reads TGTGCCAGCAGGGGCACAGATACGCAGTATTTT. It codes for CASRGTDTQYF.

In regard to this clonotype: Compared with germline, one end of the junction differs, possibly owing to a read error. The CDR3 bases are TGTGCCTGCAGCTTAGTTTCCGGATACGAGCAGTACTTC. This codes for CACSLVSGYEQYF. The rearrangement joins TRBV7-2 to TRBJ2-5; D gene uncertain. The assigned J gene may be wrong: the sequence end matches TRBJ2-7 better. Germline loops: CDR1 SGHTA, CDR2 FQGNSA. The CDR3 contains 13 residues.

This rearrangement joins TRBV12-3 or TRBV12-4 to TRBJ1-5; 9 nucleotides align to TRBD1. This CDR3 comprises 15 residues. V lost 6 bases, J lost 1 base, and 4 bases stayed unmatched. CDR3 residues: CASRKQGASNQPQHF. CDR3 in DNA: TGTGCCAGCAGGAAACAGGGGGCGAGCAATCAGCCCCAGCATTTT.

This rearrangement joins TRBV6-5 to TRBJ2-7; D may be TRBD2 (6 bases). The V end lost 4 bases, the J end lost 6 bases, and 19 bases lay between the germline ends. CDR1 is MNHEY, CDR2 SVGAGI, per germline. This CDR3 is 15 amino acids long. The CDR3 loop reads CASSSRRLARVEQYF. CDR3 DNA: TGTGCCAGCAGTTCACGTAGGCTAGCGAGAGTCGAGCAGTACTTC.

Details on this clonotype: One junction end disagrees with the germline gene, perhaps due to a read error. The genes are TRBV7-9 and TRBJ1-6; no firm D call. CDR3 length: 14 amino acids. Germline-derived CDR1 and CDR2 are SEHNR and FQNEAQ (reference sequence). The DNA of the CDR3 is TGTGCCAGCAACTTAGAACTGTTCGATTCACCCCTCCACTTT. It is translated as CASNLELFDSPLHF.

This clonotype was counted only a few times. CDR3 bases: TGCGCCAGCAGCTTGGTCCCCCCCCCGGGGACAAACACTGAAGCTTTCTTT. It encodes CASSLVPPPGTNTEAFF. This chain links TRBV5-1 with TRBJ1-1; possibly TRBD1 for D (6 bases). This CDR3 spans 17 amino acids. Germline V gene data show CDR1 as SGHRS and CDR2 as YFSETQ. Trimming left V 0 bases short and J 2 bases short, with 17 bases between.

This clonotype was counted between two and nine times. This rearrangement joins TRBV20-1 to TRBJ2-3; D call uncertain. The germline V gene encodes CDR1 DFQATT and CDR2 SNEGSKA (reference sequence). The CDR3 spans 13 residues. Deletions cut 2 bases from V and 4 bases from J, with 10 bases between. This CDR3 is CSARHSAPDTQYF. The CDR3 DNA is TGCAGTGCTAGACACTCGGCGCCAGATACGCAGTATTTT.

As to this clonotype: A read error may produce the germline difference seen at one junction end. The V and J genes are TRBV3-1 and TRBJ1-5; TRBD1 might be the D (5 bases). The CDR3 totals 15 residues. Germline CDR1 is LGHDT and CDR2 is YNNKEL (reference sequence). The CDR3 protein is CACSEANRNNQPQHF. The CDR3 DNA follows: TGTGCCTGCAGCGAAGCAAACAGGAACAATCAGCCCCAGCATTTT. Full variable domain (remainder filled in from reference TRBV3-1 and TRBJ1-5): DTAVSQTPKYLVTQMGNDKSIKCEQNLGHDTMYWYKQDSKKFLKIMFSYNNKELIINETVPNRFSPKSPDKAHLNLHINSLELGDSAVYFCACSEANRNNQPQHFGDGTRLSIL.

This clonotype was counted only a few times. This rearrangement joins TRBV2 to TRBJ2-7; TRBD1 matches at 8 bases. This CDR3 is 14 amino acids long. The V gene's germline CDR1 is SNHLY and CDR2 FYNNEI. J lost 5 bases, V lost 5 bases, and 8 bases had no gene match. The CDR3 is CASSLDRGGNEQYF. DNA of the CDR3: TGTGCCAGCAGTTTAGACAGGGGCGGGAACGAGCAGTACTTC.

In DNA, the CDR3 is TGTGCCAGCAGTTTGACTAGCGGGAGACCAACTCCTAGCTTCCAAGAGACCCAGTACTTC. This sequence encodes CASSLTSGRPTPSFQETQYF. This chain connects TRBV27 to TRBJ2-5; 12 bases map to TRBD2. Germline CDR1 reads MNHEY; CDR2 reads SMNVEV (reference sequence). The CDR3 spans 20 residues. Germline trimming cut 3 bases from V and 1 base from J; bases unmatched to any gene: 15.

The chain links TRBV25-1 to TRBJ1-2; D remains ambiguous. The CDR3 totals 14 residues. The germline V gene encodes CDR1 MGHDK and CDR2 SYGVNS. Between the trimmed V and J ends, which lost 2 bases and 10 bases, there was a span of 17 bases. DNA of the CDR3: TGTGCCAGCAGTGAAAGTATTGAGAGCAGGTTCTACACCTTC. This sequence encodes CASSESIESRFYTF.

This clonotype showed up many times. This rearrangement joins TRBV29-1 to TRBJ1-2; maybe TRBD1 (5 bases). Trimming pared 4 bases from V and 4 bases from J, leaving 13 bases between. Germline V gene lookup returns CDR1 SQVTM and CDR2 ANQGSEA. The CDR3 has 13 amino acids. CDR3 in amino acids: CSVVGQGLYGYTF. DNA of the CDR3: TGCAGCGTTGTGGGGCAGGGCCTCTATGGCTACACCTTC.

This clonotype is a singleton in its sample. This rearrangement joins TRBV6-2 or TRBV6-3 to TRBJ2-3, with 7 bases aligning to TRBD2. The V gene end was trimmed by 2 bases and the J gene end by 0 bases; junction bases not matched to a gene: 5. This CDR3 has 16 amino acids. Per the germline V gene, CDR1 is MNHEY and CDR2 is SVGEGT. This chain's CDR3 is CASSYRDYISTDTQYF. The CDR3 bases are TGTGCCAGCAGTTACCGGGACTATATTAGCACAGATACGCAGTATTTT.

This clonotype was seen only a few times. V and J are TRBV6-1 and TRBJ1-1, with D possibly matching TRBD1 (5 bases). Trimming took 6 bases from V and 5 from J, leaving 10 bases between them. The CDR3 contains 12 residues. Germline CDR1 is MNHNS and CDR2 is SASEGT. As DNA, the CDR3 is TGTGCCAGCAGGCTACAGGCGACTGAAGCTTTCTTT. Encoded protein: CASRLQATEAFF.

This clonotype was seen a handful of times. The chain combines TRBV27 with TRBJ1-2; 8 bases are shared with TRBD1. From germline, CDR1 is MNHEY and CDR2 SMNVEV (reference sequence). This CDR3 has 15 residues. V dropped 5 bases and J dropped 8; count of bases not matched to a gene: 13. The CDR3 reads CASSPTLGQVFGYTF. CDR3 bases: TGTGCCAGCAGTCCGACCCTGGGACAGGTCTTCGGCTACACCTTC.